Shown below are 9 T cell receptor beta chains from a single sample sequenced in a study of T cell clonotyping in hematopoietic cell transplantation. Time point noted: recipient sample about 28 days before transplant, after cytoreduction. Method: immunoSEQ multiplex PCR; TCRdb's copy keeps in-frame clones and lacks some. The sample holds under 850 clones; 95% to 96% are singletons and the top ten take 6% to 7.5%. The material sequenced was peripheral blood mononuclear cells, taken before stem cell transplant. The receptors were sampled from a woman aged 40-49 years with acute myeloid leukemia. Some clones in this sample may be carry-over from other donors' samples.

This chain links TRBV4-2 with TRBJ2-7; possible D gene TRBD2, 5 bases. Germline V gene lookup returns CDR1 LGHNA and CDR2 YNFKEQ. Between the trimmed V and J ends, which lost 0 bases and 5 bases, there was a span of 8 bases. The CDR3 has 13 residues. The CDR3 nucleotides read TGTGCCAGCAGCCAAGATTGGCGGGACGAGCAGTACTTC. Translating it yields CASSQDWRDEQYF.

The V call is TRBV27, the J call TRBJ2-7; D remains unclear. Deletions cut 6 bases from V and 0 bases from J, with 9 bases between. Germline CDR1 is MNHEY and CDR2 is SMNVEV (reference sequence). The CDR3 extends over 13 amino acids. CDR3 residues: CASRLHPSYEQYF. The CDR3 coding sequence is TGTGCCAGCAGACTCCACCCCTCCTACGAGCAGTACTTC.

The chain is built from TRBV27 and TRBJ1-1; D possibly corresponds to TRBD1 (5 bases). The CDR3 spans 16 residues. CDR1 is MNHEY and CDR2 is SMNVEV in the germline V gene (reference sequence). The V and J ends lost 6 bases and 2 bases respectively, with 19 bases between them. The CDR3, as DNA: TGTGCCAGCAGGACGAGTAGGGGCAGGTTTAACACTGAAGCTTTCTTT. It codes for CASRTSRGRFNTEAFF.

The chain uses TRBV29-1 and TRBJ2-3, with D perhaps given as TRBD1 or TRBD2 (5 bases each). Trimming shortened V by 7 bases and J by 2 bases, and 22 bases separated the two germline ends. CDR1 SQVTM and CDR2 ANQGSEA come from the germline V gene. This CDR3 has 16 residues. This CDR3 reads CSAYGTQDSSTDTQYF. In DNA, the CDR3 is TGCAGCGCCTATGGGACCCAAGATTCATCCACAGATACGCAGTATTTT.

The chain links TRBV10-2 to TRBJ1-2, with 7 bases aligning to TRBD1. J lost 2 bases, V lost 4 bases, and 13 bases had no gene match. The CDR3 sequence is 17 residues long. CDR1 WSHSY and CDR2 SAAADI come from the germline V gene. For the CDR3, the DNA is TGCGCCAGCAGTGGGCCAACAGGGGAGAAGGGAAACTATGGCTACACCTTC. Translation: CASSGPTGEKGNYGYTF.

CDR3 in amino acids: CASSQGRDVSEQYF. Here the CDR3 DNA reads TGTGCCAGCAGCCAAGGACGGGATGTGAGCGAGCAGTACTTC. V usage is TRBV4-2 and J usage is TRBJ2-7; tentatively, D is TRBD2 (5 bases). Trimming stripped 1 base from V and 6 bases from J, with 13 bases between. Germline V gene sequence: CDR1 LGHNA, CDR2 YNFKEQ. The CDR3 runs to 14 residues.

The gene calls are TRBV28 and TRBJ1-5; a possible D gene is TRBD1 (6 bases). The CDR3 totals 18 residues. V lost 3 bases to trimming and J lost 4 bases, with 22 bases between them. Germline assignment: CDR1 MDHEN and CDR2 SYDVKM. This CDR3 reads CASSFLMGQLAKNQPQHF. The CDR3 nucleotides are TGTGCCAGCAGTTTTCTTATGGGACAATTGGCGAAAAATCAGCCCCAGCATTTT.

V is TRBV5-8 and J is TRBJ2-5, with 10 nucleotides matching TRBD1. The CDR3 sequence is 16 residues long. Germline-derived CDR1 and CDR2 are SGHTS and YDEGEE. J lost 0 bases, V lost 4 bases, and 6 bases had no gene match. CDR3 in DNA: TGTGCCAGCAGCCGCGGGACAGGGGAGTACCAAGAGACCCAGTACTTC. Protein product: CASSRGTGEYQETQYF.

The genes are TRBV6-5 and TRBJ1-1; D not certain. Trimming pared 0 bases from V and 8 bases from J, leaving 10 bases between. This CDR3 is 13 amino acids long. The germline gives CDR1 MNHEY, CDR2 SVGAGI. The CDR3 is CASSYSIRAEAFF. The CDR3 coding sequence is TGTGCCAGCAGTTACTCGATAAGGGCGGAAGCTTTCTTT.